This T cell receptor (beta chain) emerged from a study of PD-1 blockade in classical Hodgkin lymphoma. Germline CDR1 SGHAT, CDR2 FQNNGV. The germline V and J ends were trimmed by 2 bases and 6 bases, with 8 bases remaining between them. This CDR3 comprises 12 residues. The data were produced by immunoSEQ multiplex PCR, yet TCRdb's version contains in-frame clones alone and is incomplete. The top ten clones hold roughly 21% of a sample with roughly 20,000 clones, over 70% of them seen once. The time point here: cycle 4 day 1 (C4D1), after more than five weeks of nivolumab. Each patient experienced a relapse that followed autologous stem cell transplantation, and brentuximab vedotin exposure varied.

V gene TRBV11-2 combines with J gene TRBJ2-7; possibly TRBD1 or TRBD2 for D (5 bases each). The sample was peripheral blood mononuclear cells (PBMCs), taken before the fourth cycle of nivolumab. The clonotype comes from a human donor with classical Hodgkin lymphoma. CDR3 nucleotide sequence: TGTGCCAGCAGCTTACAGAGGGGCGAGCAGTACTTC. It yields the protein CASSLQRGEQYF.